The source of this T cell receptor (beta chain) is a study of response to subunit inactivated influenza vaccine. General observations from the study: Few additional T cells are recruited per seasonal influenza vaccination, authors suggested.

Deletions cut 5 bases from V and 4 bases from J, with 20 bases between. Per the germline V gene, CDR1 is SGHTA and CDR2 is FQGNSA. CDR3 length: 16 residues. A word on this clonotype: The antigen is undetermined.

TCRdb re-called the RT-PCR reads with MiXCR, one entry per CDR3 protein. Here the sample spans about 700,000 distinct CDR3 sequences, around 14% being singletons. This sequence was found in a man aged 45-65 years who received an inactivated influenza vaccine. This material consisted of PBMCs from blood, taken 14 to 15 days before vaccination. This chain uses TRBV7-2 with TRBJ1-2, with D perhaps TRBD1 (6 bases). CDR3 bases: TGTGCCAGCAGCCCGGACAGCACCGCGAACACCTATGGCTACACCTTC. This encodes CASSPDSTANTYGYTF.